This T cell receptor beta chain was found in a study of CD8+CD57+ T cells in acquired aplastic anemia. The overall study: The DNA of sorted CD4+ and CD8+ cells averaged around 3 ug.

On this clonotype: Its antigen is as yet unknown. The junction and the germline gene differ at one end; a read error may be behind it.

Profiles of TCR beta VDJ and CDR3 were generated from a genomic DNA template. TCRdb reprocessed the reads via MiXCR and lists one record per CDR3 protein. The sample consists of around 200,000 distinct CDR3 sequences, over 55% of them appearing once. Findings of the study overall: Controls did not differ significantly from patients in CD8+ Simpson's diversity. In common between the patients and the controls were around 30 CD8+ CDR3 sequences.

CDR3 length: 14 residues. Germline V gives CDR1 SGHTA, CDR2 FQGTGA. The source is a human donor in good health. The V and J genes are TRBV7-3 and TRBJ1-4; D may be TRBD1 (6 bases). The sample was sorted CD4+, CD8+, or CD8+CD57+ T cells (not recorded which) from PBMCs. Written as DNA, the CDR3 is TGTGCCAGCAGCTTAGACAGGCCAAATGAAAGACTGTCTTTT. Translation gives CASSLDRPNERLSF.